This T cell receptor beta chain was documented in a study of Graves' ophthalmopathy and Graves' hyperthyroidism. Per germline, CDR1 SQVTM and CDR2 ANQGSEA. After removal of 7 bases from V and 0 bases from J, the junction contained 9 bases not matched to a gene. The CDR3 extends over 14 amino acids. Ophthalmopathy cases showed moderate-to-severe activity, scoring CAS ≥3 and NOSPECS ≥4, with duration under 3 months. Points on this clonotype: Likely a read error: the CDR3 ends without its conserved phenylalanine or tryptophan.

Amplification of TCR beta CDR3 regions used RNA transcripts. First-round RT-PCR with HTBI primers preceded a second-round multiplex PCR. TCRdb reprocessed the multiplex PCR reads with MiXCR, giving one entry per CDR3 protein. The repertoire holds about 660,000 distinct CDR3 sequences, with roughly 41% as singletons. The specimen sequenced was peripheral blood. The TCR comes from an adult man with Graves' ophthalmopathy. This chain connects TRBV29-1 to TRBJ2-7; 7 bases are a match to TRBD2. As DNA, the CDR3 is TGCAGCGCTGGGGCGGGAGATAGCTCCTACGAGCAGTACTTG. Amino acid sequence: CSAGAGDSSYEQYL.